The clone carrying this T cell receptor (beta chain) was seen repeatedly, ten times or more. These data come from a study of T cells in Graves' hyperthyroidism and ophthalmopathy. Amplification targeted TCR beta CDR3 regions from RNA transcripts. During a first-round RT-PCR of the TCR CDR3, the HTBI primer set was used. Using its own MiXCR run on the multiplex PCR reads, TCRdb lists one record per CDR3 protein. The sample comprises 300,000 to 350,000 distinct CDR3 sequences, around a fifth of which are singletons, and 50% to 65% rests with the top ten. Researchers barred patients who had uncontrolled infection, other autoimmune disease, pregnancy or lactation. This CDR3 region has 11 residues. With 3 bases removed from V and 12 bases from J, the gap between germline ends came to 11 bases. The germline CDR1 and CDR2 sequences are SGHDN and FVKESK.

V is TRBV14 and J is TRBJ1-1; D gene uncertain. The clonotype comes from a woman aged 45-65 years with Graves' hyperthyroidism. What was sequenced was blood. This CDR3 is CASSHGTRPFF. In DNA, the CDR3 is TGTGCCAGCAGCCATGGAACCCGACCTTTCTTT.